This TCR beta chain was sequenced during a study of T cells after posttransplantation cyclophosphamide. General study findings and limits: Tissue-infiltrating T cells from skin or gut overlapped little with blood T cells. Donor-recipient repertoire similarity was low at 1-2 months, rising over year one.

The table lists this clone with a count of one. The antigen is unknown. Libraries were prepared by immunoSEQ multiplex PCR; TCRdb keeps only in-frame clonotypes and omits some of them. The sample records roughly 7,400 clones, 80% to 95% being singletons. On the day of bone marrow donation, the related graft donor provided peripheral blood. The receptor's source is a woman aged 50 to 60 in good health and a related stem cell transplant donor. The source material was CD4+ T cells sorted from blood.

The CDR3 protein is CASSFAGHSNQPQHF. The CDR3 DNA reads TGTGCCAGCAGTTTTGCAGGGCATAGCAATCAGCCCCAGCATTTT. The chain is built from TRBV28 and TRBJ1-5, with D possibly TRBD1 on 5 matching bases. CDR1 is MDHEN and CDR2 is SYDVKM in the germline V gene. Deletions cut 3 bases from V and 0 bases from J, with 9 bases between. The CDR3 contains 15 residues.